Listed here are 7 T cell receptor beta chains from one sample, sequenced in a study of T cell responses to AZD1222 COVID-19 vaccine. Libraries were prepared by immunoSEQ multiplex PCR; TCRdb keeps only in-frame clonotypes and omits some of them. The sample shows tens of thousands of clones, 85% to 95% of them seen only once. Sequencing used peripheral blood, obtained on day 0 of AZD1222 vaccination. All receptors derive from an adult in good health.

The chain combines TRBV29-1 with TRBJ2-7; D may be TRBD2 (6 bases). V shed 0 bases and J shed 3 bases, with 15 bases lying between them. This CDR3 has 15 amino acids. Per germline, CDR1 SQVTM and CDR2 ANQGSEA. The chain's CDR3 is CSVEEREGADYEQYF. The CDR3 nucleotides are TGCAGCGTTGAAGAGCGGGAAGGGGCCGACTACGAGCAGTACTTC.

J is TRBJ2-5 and V is TRBV2, with 10 bases aligning to TRBD2. The germline gives CDR1 SNHLY, CDR2 FYNNEI. This CDR3 is built from 15 residues. After removal of 4 bases from V and 4 bases from J, the junction contained 6 bases not matched to a gene. The CDR3: CASSGAGGPGETQYF. CDR3 sequence (DNA): TGTGCCAGCAGTGGAGCGGGGGGGCCTGGAGAGACCCAGTACTTC.

This clone was recorded only once. The genes are TRBV11-3 and TRBJ1-1; D remains unclear. V was trimmed by 1 base and J by 2 bases, leaving 5 bases between them. The CDR3 length is 13 residues. From germline, CDR1 is SGHNT and CDR2 YENEEA. The CDR3 loop reads CASSLGTNTEAFF. The CDR3 nucleotides read TGTGCCAGCAGCTTAGGCACCAACACTGAAGCTTTCTTT. Variable domain in full (rest from reference TRBV11-3 and TRBJ1-1): EAGVVQSPRYKIIEKKQPVAFWCNPISGHNTLYWYLQNLGQGPELLIRYENEEAVDDSQLPKDRFSAERLKGVDSTLKIQPAELGDSAVYLCASSLGTNTEAFFGQGTRLTVV.

In this sample, this clone turned up once. The chain is built from TRBV5-1 and TRBJ2-7; a weak D match, TRBD2 (7 bases). V was pared by 4 bases and J by 7 bases, with 15 bases between. Germline lookup yields CDR1 SGHRS and CDR2 YFSETQ. CDR3 length: 13 amino acids. The CDR3 nucleotides read TGCGCCAGCAGCGGCGGGGGCATTTGGGAGCAGTACTTC. Translating gives CASSGGGIWEQYF.

Points on this clone: One end of the junction is discordant with germline, which a read error may explain. The chain has TRBV27 and TRBJ1-4; D is perhaps TRBD1 (6 bases). The length of the CDR3 is 16 residues. CDR1 and CDR2 from the germline V gene are MNHEY and SMNVEV (reference sequence). CDR3 sequence: CASSPRDTSTNEKLFF. CDR3 sequence (DNA): TGTGCCAGCAGTCCTCGGGACACCTCAACGAATGAAAAACTGTTTTTT.

This clone was seen just once. The chain has TRBV5-4 and TRBJ2-7; 7 bases are shared with TRBD2. This CDR3 is 13 amino acids long. From germline, CDR1 is SGHNT and CDR2 YYREEE (reference sequence). Trimming removed 7 bases from V and 3 bases from J; junction bases left unmatched: 7. CDR3 nucleotides: TGTGCCAGCTCTGGGGGGGAACGCTACGAGCAGTACTTC. Translated, it gives CASSGGERYEQYF.

The chain joins TRBV5-6 to TRBJ2-1, with TRBD1 matching 9 bases. There are 16 residues in the CDR3. Germline CDR1 and CDR2: SGHDT and YYEEEE. Trimming at V came to 4 bases and at J to 6 bases, leaving 11 bases not matched to a gene. The CDR3 DNA is TGTGCCAGCAGCGAGGACAGGGGTACTTTTTTCAATGAGCAGTTCTTC. Translation gives CASSEDRGTFFNEQFF.